This TCR beta chain originates from a study of control samples from healthy donors and cancer patients (dated by TCRdb to about 2020). Details on this clone: It has no known antigen specificity. It has no much larger one-base neighbor in the sample; base qualities were not kept.

Libraries were constructed by the immunoSEQ multiplex PCR assay. The immuneACCESS repertoire file appears here via TCRdb, limited to in-frame rearrangements. These files lack a portion of the clones; in checked studies, under half of the deficit traces to unresolved V genes, and the cause of the others is not known. This sample comprises roughly 98,000 clones, approximately 93% of them detected only once. Around 8.5% of the sample is in the top ten clones. The germline V gene yields MGHRA for CDR1 and YSYEKL for CDR2. From the cysteine up to the phenylalanine, the CDR3 has a length of 13 residues. Solely the CDR3 DNA is kept, with 39 bases framed from the first base. Relative to germline, V is 2 bases shorter and J is 0 bases shorter, with 1 base between their ends.

This sequence was found in a young man in good health. The chain uses TRBV4-1 and TRBJ2-2; no D gene is confidently identified. The sequenced sample was blood. The sequenced DNA: TGCGCCAGCAGCCAATCGAACACCGGGGAGCTGTTTTTT. It translates to CASSQSNTGELFF.